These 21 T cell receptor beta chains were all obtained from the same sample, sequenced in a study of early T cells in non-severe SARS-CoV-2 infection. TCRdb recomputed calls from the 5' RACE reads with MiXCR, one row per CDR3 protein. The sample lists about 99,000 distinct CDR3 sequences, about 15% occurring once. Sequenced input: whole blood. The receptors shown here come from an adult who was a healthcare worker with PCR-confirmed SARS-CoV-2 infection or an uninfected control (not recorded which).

The CDR3 DNA reads as TGTGCCAGCAGGCCAACGGATGGGGCTAACTATGGCTACACCTTC. It is translated as CASRPTDGANYGYTF. The V gene is TRBV28, the J gene TRBJ1-2; D call uncertain. V gave up 6 bases and J gave up 0 bases, with 14 bases separating them. The CDR3 runs to 15 residues. Germline V lookup: CDR1 MDHEN, CDR2 SYDVKM.

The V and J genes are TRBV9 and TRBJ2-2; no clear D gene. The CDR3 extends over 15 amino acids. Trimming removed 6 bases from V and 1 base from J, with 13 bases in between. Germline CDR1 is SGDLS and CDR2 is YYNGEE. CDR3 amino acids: CASTPRLMNTGELFF. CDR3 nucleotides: TGTGCCAGCACCCCCCGGCTGATGAACACCGGGGAGCTGTTTTTT.

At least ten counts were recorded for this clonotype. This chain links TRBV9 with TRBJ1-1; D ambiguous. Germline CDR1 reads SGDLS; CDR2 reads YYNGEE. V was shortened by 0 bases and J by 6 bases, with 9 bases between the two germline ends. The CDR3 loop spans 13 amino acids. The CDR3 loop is CASSVAESAEAFF. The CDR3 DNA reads TGTGCCAGCAGCGTAGCGGAGTCGGCTGAAGCTTTCTTT.

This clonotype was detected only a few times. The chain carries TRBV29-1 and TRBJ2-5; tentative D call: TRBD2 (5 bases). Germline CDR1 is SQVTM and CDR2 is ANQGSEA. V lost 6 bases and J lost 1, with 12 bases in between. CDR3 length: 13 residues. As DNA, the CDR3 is TGCAGCGTGCCAGCGGAGTTCCAAGAGACCCAGTACTTC. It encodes CSVPAEFQETQYF.

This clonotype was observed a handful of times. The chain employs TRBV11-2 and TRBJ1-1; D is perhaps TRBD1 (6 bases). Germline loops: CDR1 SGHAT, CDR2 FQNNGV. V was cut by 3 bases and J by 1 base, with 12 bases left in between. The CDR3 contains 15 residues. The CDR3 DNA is TGTGCCAGCAGCTTCGATACAGGGACGAACACTGAAGCTTTCTTT. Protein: CASSFDTGTNTEAFF.

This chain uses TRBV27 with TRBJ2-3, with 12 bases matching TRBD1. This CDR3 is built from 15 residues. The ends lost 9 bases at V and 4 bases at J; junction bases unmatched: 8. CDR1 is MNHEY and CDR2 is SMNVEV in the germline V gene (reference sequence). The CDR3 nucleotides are TGTGCCAGTAAACCCGGGACAGGGGGCGCAGATACGCAGTATTTT. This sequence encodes CASKPGTGGADTQYF.

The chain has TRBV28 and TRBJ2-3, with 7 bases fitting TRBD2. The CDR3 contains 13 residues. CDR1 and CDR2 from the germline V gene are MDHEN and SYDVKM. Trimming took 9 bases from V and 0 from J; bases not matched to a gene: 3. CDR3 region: CASRDYSTDTQYF. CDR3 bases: TGTGCCAGTAGGGACTACAGCACAGATACGCAGTATTTT.

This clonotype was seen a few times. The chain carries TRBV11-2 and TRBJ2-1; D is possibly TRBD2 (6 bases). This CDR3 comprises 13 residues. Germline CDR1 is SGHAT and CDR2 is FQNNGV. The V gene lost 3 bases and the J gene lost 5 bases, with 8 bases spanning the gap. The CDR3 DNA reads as TGTGCCAGCAGCTTCGGACTAAACAATGAGCAGTTCTTC. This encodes CASSFGLNNEQFF.

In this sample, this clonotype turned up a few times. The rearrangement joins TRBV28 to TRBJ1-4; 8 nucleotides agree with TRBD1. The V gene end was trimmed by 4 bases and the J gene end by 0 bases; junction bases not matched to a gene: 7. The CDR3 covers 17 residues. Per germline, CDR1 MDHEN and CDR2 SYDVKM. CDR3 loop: CASSSTGDVATNEKLFF. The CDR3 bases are TGTGCCAGCAGTTCGACAGGGGACGTGGCAACTAATGAAAAACTGTTTTTT. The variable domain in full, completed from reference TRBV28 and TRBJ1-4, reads DVKVTQSSRYLVKRTGEKVFLECVQDMDHENMFWYRQDPGLGLRLIYFSYDVKMKEKGDIPEGYSVSREKKERFSLILESASTNQTSMYLCASSSTGDVATNEKLFFGSGTQLSVL.

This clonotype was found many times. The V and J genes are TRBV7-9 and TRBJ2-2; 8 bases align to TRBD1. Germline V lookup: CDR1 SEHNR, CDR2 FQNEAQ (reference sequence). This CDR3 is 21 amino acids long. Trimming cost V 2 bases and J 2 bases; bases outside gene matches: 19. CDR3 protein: CASSLTGGEIAFFPNTGELFF. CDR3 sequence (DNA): TGTGCCAGCAGCTTAACAGGGGGTGAAATTGCCTTCTTCCCCAACACCGGGGAGCTGTTTTTT.

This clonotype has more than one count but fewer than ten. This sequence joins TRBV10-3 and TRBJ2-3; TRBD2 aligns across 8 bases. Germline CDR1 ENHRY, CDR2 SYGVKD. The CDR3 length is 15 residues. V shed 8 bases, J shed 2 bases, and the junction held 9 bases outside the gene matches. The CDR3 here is CAIATLAGDTDTQYF. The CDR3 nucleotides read TGTGCCATCGCGACCCTAGCGGGCGACACAGATACGCAGTATTTT.

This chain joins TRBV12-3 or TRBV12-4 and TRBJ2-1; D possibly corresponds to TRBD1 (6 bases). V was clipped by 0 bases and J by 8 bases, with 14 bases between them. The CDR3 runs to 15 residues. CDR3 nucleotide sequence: TGTGCCAGCAGTTTAGCCCTCACAGGGTTCCATGAGCAGTTCTTC. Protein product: CASSLALTGFHEQFF.

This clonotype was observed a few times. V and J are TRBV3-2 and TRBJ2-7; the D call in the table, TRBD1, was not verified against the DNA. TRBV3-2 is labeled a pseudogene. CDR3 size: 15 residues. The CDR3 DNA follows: TGTGCCAGCAGCCAATGGGGGTGTAGGGTCTACGAGCAGTACTTC. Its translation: CASSQWGCRVYEQYF.

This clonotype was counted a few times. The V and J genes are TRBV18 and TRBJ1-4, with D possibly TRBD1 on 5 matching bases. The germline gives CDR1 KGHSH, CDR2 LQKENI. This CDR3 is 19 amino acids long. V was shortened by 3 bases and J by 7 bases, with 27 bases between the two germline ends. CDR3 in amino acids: CASSPSYGSSGSSFEKLFF. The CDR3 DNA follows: TGTGCCAGCTCACCGTCTTACGGCTCGTCAGGGTCGAGCTTTGAAAAACTGTTTTTT. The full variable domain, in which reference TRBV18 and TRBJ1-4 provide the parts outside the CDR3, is NAGVMQNPRHLVRRRGQEARLRCSPMKGHSHVYWYRQLPEEGLKFMVYLQKENIIDESGMPKERFSAEFPKEGPSILRIQQVVRGDSAAYFCASSPSYGSSGSSFEKLFFGSGTQLSVL.

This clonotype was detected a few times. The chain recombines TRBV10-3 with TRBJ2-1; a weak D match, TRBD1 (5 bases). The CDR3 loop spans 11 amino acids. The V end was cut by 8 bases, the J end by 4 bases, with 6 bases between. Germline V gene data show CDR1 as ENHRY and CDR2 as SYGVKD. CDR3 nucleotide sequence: TGTGCCATCGCAGGGTACAATGAGCAGTTCTTC. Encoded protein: CAIAGYNEQFF.

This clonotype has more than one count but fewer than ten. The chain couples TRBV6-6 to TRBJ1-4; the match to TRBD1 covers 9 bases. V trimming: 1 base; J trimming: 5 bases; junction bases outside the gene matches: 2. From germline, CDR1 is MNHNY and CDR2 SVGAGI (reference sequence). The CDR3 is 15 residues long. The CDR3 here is CASSYYDRGNEKLFF. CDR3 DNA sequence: TGTGCCAGCAGTTACTATGACAGGGGGAATGAAAAACTGTTTTTT.

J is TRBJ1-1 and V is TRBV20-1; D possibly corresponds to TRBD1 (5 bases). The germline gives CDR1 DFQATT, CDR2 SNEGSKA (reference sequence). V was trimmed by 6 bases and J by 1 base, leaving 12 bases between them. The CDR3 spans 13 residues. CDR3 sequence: CSATGLPNTEAFF. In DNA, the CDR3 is TGCAGTGCCACGGGACTCCCGAACACTGAAGCTTTCTTT.

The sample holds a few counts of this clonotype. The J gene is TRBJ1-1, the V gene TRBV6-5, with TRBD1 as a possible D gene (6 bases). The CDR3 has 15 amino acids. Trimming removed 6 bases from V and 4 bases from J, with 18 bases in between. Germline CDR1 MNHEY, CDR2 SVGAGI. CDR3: CASRSLGAGSTEAFF. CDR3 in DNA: TGTGCCAGCAGATCCTTGGGGGCAGGGAGCACTGAAGCTTTCTTT.

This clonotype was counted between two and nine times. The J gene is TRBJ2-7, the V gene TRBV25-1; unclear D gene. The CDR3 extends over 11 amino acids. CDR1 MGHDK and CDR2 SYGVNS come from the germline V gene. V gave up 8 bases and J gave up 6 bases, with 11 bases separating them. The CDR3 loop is CASHQSGEQYF. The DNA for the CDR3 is TGTGCCAGCCACCAGAGTGGCGAGCAGTACTTC.

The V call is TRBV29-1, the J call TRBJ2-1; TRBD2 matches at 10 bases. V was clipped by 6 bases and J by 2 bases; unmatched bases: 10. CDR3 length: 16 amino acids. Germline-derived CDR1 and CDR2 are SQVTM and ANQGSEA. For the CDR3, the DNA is TGCAGCGTCGCAGCGGGAGGGGGCTTTGCCTACAATGAGCAGTTCTTC. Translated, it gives CSVAAGGGFAYNEQFF.

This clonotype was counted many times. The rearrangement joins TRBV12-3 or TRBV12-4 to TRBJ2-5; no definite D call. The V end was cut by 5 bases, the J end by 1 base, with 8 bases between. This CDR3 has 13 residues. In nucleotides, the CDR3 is TGTGCCAGCAGTCCAGATTTCCAAGAGACCCAGTACTTC. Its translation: CASSPDFQETQYF.